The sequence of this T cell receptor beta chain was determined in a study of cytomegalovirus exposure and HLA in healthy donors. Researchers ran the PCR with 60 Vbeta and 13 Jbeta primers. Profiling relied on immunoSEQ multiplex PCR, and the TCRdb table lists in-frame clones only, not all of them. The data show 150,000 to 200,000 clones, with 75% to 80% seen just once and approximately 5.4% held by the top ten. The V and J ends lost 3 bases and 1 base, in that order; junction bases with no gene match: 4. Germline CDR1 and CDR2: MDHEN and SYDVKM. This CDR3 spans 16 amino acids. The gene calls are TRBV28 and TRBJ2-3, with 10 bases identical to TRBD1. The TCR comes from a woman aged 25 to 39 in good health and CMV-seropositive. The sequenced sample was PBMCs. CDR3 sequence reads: CASSFLGQGRTDTQYF. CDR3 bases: TGTGCCAGCAGTTTTTTGGGACAGGGGCGCACAGATACGCAGTATTTT.